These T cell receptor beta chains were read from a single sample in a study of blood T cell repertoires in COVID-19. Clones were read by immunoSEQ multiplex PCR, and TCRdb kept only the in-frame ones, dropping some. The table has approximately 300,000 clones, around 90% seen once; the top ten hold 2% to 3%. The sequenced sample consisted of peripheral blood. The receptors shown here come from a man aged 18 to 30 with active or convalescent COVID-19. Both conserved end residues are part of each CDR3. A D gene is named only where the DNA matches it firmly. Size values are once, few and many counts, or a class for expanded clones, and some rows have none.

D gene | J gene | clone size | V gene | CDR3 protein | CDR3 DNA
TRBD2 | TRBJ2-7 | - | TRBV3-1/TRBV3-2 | CASSLGLVYEQYF | TGTGCCAGCAGCCTGGGACTAGTCTACGAGCAGTACTTC
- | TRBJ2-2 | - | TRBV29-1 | CSVEGTVTGELFF | TGCAGCGTTGAAGGGACTGTCACCGGGGAGCTGTTTTTT
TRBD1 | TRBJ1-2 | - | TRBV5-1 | CASSLDRGSGGYTF | TGCGCCAGCAGCTTGGACAGGGGGTCGGGCGGCTACACCTTC
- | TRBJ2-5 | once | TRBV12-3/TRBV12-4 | CASTKTGETQYF | TGTGCCAGCACTAAAACGGGGGAGACCCAGTACTTC
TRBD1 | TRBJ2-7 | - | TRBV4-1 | CASSLRTGTGYYEQYF | TGCGCCAGCAGCCTTAGAACCGGGACAGGGTACTACGAGCAGTACTTC
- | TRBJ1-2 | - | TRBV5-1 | CASSSAPTANYGYTF | TGCGCCAGCAGCTCCGCCCCGACAGCAAACTATGGCTACACCTTC
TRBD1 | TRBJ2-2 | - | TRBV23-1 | CASSPGQVAAGELFF | TGCGCCAGCAGTCCGGGACAGGTGGCGGCCGGGGAGCTGTTTTTT
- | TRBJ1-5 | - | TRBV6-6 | CASSYSIAGSQPQHF | TGTGCCAGCAGTTACTCGATTGCGGGTTCGCAGCCCCAGCATTTT
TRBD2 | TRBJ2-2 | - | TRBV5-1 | CASSFSGSTGELFF | TGCGCCAGCAGCTTTAGCGGGAGCACCGGGGAGCTGTTTTTT
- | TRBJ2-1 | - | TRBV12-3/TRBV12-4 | CASSSHGANEQFF | TGTGCCAGCAGTTCCCATGGAGCGAATGAGCAGTTCTTC
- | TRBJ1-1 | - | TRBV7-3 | CASSLSGNTEAFF | TGTGCCAGCAGCCTAAGCGGGAACACTGAAGCTTTCTTT
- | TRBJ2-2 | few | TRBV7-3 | CASSPAGFTGGTGELFF | TGTGCCAGCAGCCCAGCGGGATTTACAGGGGGCACCGGGGAGCTGTTTTTT
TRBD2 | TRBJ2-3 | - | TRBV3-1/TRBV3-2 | CASSLRLAGGTDTQYF | TGTGCCAGCAGCCTTAGACTAGCGGGGGGCACAGATACGCAGTATTTT
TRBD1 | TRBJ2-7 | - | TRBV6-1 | CASSELAPGQGFEQYF | TGTGCCAGCAGTGAGCTTGCGCCGGGACAGGGGTTCGAGCAGTACTTC
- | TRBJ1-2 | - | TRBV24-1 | CATITRTGGYTF | TGTGCCACCATCACGAGAACAGGTGGCTACACCTTC
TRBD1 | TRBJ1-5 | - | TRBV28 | CAGNNRGPTNQPQHF | TGTGCCGGCAATAACAGGGGGCCGACCAATCAGCCCCAGCATTTT
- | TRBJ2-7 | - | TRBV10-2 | CASSVVTYEQYF | TGCGCCAGCAGTGTTGTTACCTACGAGCAGTACTTC
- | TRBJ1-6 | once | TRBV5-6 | CASSLGRAGSPLHF | TGTGCCAGCAGCTTGGGGAGGGCCGGTTCACCCCTCCACTTT
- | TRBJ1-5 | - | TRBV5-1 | CASSLAGGFQPQHF | TGCGCCAGCAGCCTGGCGGGGGGCTTTCAGCCCCAGCATTTT